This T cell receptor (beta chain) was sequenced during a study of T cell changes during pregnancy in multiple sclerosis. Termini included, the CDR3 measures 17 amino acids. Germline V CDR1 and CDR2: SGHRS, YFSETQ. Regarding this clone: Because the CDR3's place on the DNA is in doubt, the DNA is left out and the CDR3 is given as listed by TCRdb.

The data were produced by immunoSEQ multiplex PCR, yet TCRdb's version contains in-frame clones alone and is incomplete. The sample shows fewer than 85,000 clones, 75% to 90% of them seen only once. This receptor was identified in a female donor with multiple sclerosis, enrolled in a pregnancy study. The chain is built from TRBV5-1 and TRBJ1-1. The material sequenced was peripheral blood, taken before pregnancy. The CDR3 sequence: CASSLTFGRQMNTEAFF.